This T cell receptor (beta chain) was sequenced during a study of blood T cell repertoires in COVID-19 (dated by TCRdb to 2020 to 2022). In terms of the full investigation: Collaborator samples came from the United States, Italy and Spain and covered acute and convalescent phases of COVID-19. The prospective study material was composed of cDNA or gDNA derived from T cells, B-cell-depleted T cells, or PBMCs. Subjects who had been exposed to COVID-19, were actively infected with it, or had recovered from it provided the deeply sampled blood TCRbeta repertoires that made up the dataset. The repertoires were made available in a free public database intended to serve as a resource for research on the immune response to SARS-CoV-2. Samples came from the ongoing ImmuneRACE study (first 160 participants) plus 1,254 subjects from 6 global collaborators. A de-identified subject ID, COVID-19 status, age in years and sex were almost always included in the sample metadata. Where available, HLA class I and class II types were taken from metadata supplied by the sample provider and were not determined by assay-based typing.

What the study reported, not specific to this receptor: The quantity of clinical and demographic metadata differed by source and by participant and was supplied without curation.

The immunoSEQ Assay, a bias-controlled multiplex PCR, was used to amplify TCRbeta CDR3 regions from genomic DNA. The authors' analysis ran thus. The number of nucleated cells in each sample was estimated from the amplification of reference gene primers within the assay. To quantify the absolute abundance of each unique TCRbeta CDR3 rearrangement, sequence reads were collapsed and filtered. For each sample, productive Simpson clonality was calculated as the square root of Simpson's diversity index across productive rearrangements. TCRdb's version of the immuneACCESS table is confined to in-frame rearrangements and falls short of the full clone set. An unresolved V gene accounts for under half of the shortfall where checked; the remainder is of unknown origin. That table supplies the V and J calls and clone size; D and trimming were determined from the DNA. The sample table holds around 130,000 clones, of which about 87% were seen once. Over 3.5% of the sample comes from the top ten.

The collaborating institutions used their own protocols to collect whole blood in K2EDTA tubes. Collaborator samples were shipped for TCRbeta analysis as frozen whole blood, isolated PBMCs, or DNA extracted from either sample type. Sequences SGHRS (CDR1) and YFSETQ (CDR2) are obtained from the germline V gene. V is pared back by 1 base and J by 0 bases, with 13 bases lying between the germline termini. There are 16 amino acids in the CDR3, from cysteine to phenylalanine inclusive. Just the 48-base CDR3 DNA is kept, in frame starting at base 1. As to this clone: The antigen it binds to is not known. Base qualities are missing; no much larger clone stands one base away.

The rearrangement joined TRBV5-1 to TRBJ1-1; the D gene cannot be named for sure. The clonotype was recovered from a woman aged 60-75 years with acute or convalescent COVID-19. Sequencing used peripheral blood. The encoded CDR3 is CASSLLSVSLNTEAFF. Read as DNA, the sequence is TGCGCCAGCAGCTTGTTGTCAGTGTCTCTGAACACTGAAGCTTTCTTT.